This T cell receptor beta chain appears in the sequencing data of a study of shared clonotypes between healthy human individuals. Turning to this clone: Its antigen is as yet unknown.

Profiled with immunoSEQ multiplex PCR; TCRdb holds only in-frame clones, not every one. The sample comprises about 1.5 million clones, 95% to 97% of which are singletons, and approximately 1.1% rests with the top ten. The study's findings and limits: Memory subsets generally showed smaller estimated richness than naive subsets did. Against clonotypes common to all four donors, non-shared ones had lower generation probabilities.

This CDR3 is built from 14 residues. The V and J ends lost 4 bases and 2 bases respectively, with 13 bases between them. Germline V gives CDR1 SGHNT, CDR2 YYREEE (reference sequence). V usage is TRBV5-4 and J usage is TRBJ2-7; no definite D call. Sequenced input: naive CD4+ T cells sorted from blood. The subset denotes: CD45RA+ positively selected. This TCR was recovered from a man between 25 and 39 years old in good health. The CDR3 loop is CASSQRHNAYEQYF. The CDR3 region has the DNA TGTGCCAGCAGCCAGAGGCACAACGCCTACGAGCAGTACTTC.